The subject of this entry is one T cell receptor beta chain. The antigen remains unidentified. In the PCR, 60 Vbeta and 13 Jbeta primers were used. Profiling relied on immunoSEQ multiplex PCR, and the TCRdb table lists in-frame clones only, not all of them. Here the sample spans about 140,000 clones, 78% being singletons. Between the trimmed V and J ends, which lost 5 bases and 4 bases, there was a span of 15 bases. The CDR3 length is 15 residues. Germline CDR1 MNHEY, CDR2 SMNVEV (reference sequence). The data were obtained in a study of cytomegalovirus exposure and HLA in healthy donors. Whole-study findings and limits: Specificity of a few CMV-associated chains for CMV antigens was verified in vitro.

The genes are TRBV27 and TRBJ2-1; no definite D call. This receptor was taken from a male donor in good health and CMV-seronegative. Sequencing was carried out using PBMCs. In DNA form, the CDR3 reads TGTGCCAGCAGTAAGAGGCCTCCGACTTACAATGAGCAGTTCTTC. Protein product: CASSKRPPTYNEQFF.